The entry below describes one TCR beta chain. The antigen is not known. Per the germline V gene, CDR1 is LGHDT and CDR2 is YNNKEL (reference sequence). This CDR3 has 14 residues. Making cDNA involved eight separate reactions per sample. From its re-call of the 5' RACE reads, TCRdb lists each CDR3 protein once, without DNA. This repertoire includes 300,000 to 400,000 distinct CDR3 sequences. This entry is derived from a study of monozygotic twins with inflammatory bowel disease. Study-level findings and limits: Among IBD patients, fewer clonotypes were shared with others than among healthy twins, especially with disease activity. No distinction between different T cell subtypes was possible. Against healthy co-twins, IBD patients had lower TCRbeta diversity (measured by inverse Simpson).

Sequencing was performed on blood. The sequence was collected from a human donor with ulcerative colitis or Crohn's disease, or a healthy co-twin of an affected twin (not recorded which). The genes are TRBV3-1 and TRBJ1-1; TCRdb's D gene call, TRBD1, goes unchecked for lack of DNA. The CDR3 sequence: CASSQYHRATEAFF.